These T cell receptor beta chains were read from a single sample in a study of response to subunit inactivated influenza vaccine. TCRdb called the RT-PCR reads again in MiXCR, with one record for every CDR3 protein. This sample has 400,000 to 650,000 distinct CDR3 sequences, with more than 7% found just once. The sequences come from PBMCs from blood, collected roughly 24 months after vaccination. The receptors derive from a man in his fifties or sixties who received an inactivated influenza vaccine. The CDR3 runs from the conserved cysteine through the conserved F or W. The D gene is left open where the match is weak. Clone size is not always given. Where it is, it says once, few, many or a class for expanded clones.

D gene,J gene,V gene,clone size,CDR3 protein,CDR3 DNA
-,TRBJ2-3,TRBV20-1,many,CSASFGGGSTDTQYF,TGCAGTGCTAGCTTCGGAGGGGGGAGCACAGATACGCAGTATTTT
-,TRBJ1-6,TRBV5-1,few,CASSQTDRYNSPLHF,TGCGCCAGCAGCCAGACTGACAGGTATAATTCACCCCTCCACTTT
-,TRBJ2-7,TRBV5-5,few,CASSLSQLYEQYF,TGTGCCAGCAGCTTGAGTCAGCTCTACGAGCAGTACTTC
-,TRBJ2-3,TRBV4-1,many,CASSHTLDTQYF,TGCGCCAGCAGCCATACACTCGATACGCAGTATTTT
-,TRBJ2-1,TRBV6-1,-,CASSVQGGIGNEQFF,TGTGCCAGCAGTGTACAGGGGGGGATTGGCAATGAGCAGTTCTTC
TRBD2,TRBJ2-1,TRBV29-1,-,CSVEDPASGSYNEQFF,TGCAGCGTTGAAGATCCCGCTAGCGGGTCCTACAATGAGCAGTTCTTC
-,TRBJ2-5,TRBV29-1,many,CSVGTGTGAETQYF,TGCAGCGTTGGCACAGGGACTGGGGCAGAGACCCAGTACTTC
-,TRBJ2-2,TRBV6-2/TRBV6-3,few,CASSYSVTRAGELFF,TGTGCCAGCAGTTACTCAGTCACAAGGGCCGGGGAGCTGTTTTTT
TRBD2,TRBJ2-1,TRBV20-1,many,CSARDPSGGSSSYNEQFF,TGCAGTGCCAGGGACCCTAGCGGGGGGTCCAGCTCCTACAATGAGCAGTTCTTC
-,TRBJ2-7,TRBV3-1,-,CASSQDLVGQGMYEQYF,TGTGCCAGCAGCCAAGACCTAGTGGGGCAGGGGATGTACGAGCAGTACTTC
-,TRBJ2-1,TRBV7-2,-,CASSLGVGGSYNEQFF,TGTGCCAGCAGCTTAGGCGTAGGAGGATCCTACAATGAGCAGTTCTTC
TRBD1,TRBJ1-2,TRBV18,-,CASSPTGIMSGYTF,TGTGCCAGCTCACCGACAGGGATCATGTCTGGCTACACCTTC
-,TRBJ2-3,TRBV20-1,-,CSADVGSTDTQYF,TGCAGTGCAGACGTGGGAAGCACAGATACGCAGTATTTT
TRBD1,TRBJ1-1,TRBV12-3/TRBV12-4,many,CASTGSDRARAFF,TGTGCCAGCACGGGGTCGGACAGGGCTAGAGCTTTCTTT
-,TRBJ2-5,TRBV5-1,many,CASSPWGQGQQETQYF,TGCGCCAGCAGCCCTTGGGGGCAGGGGCAACAAGAGACCCAGTACTTC
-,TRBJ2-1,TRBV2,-,CASSYDSSSQFF,TGTGCCAGCAGCTACGACTCCTCGTCGCAGTTCTTC
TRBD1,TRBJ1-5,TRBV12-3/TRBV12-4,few,CASRRQGAQPQHF,TGTGCCAGCAGGAGACAGGGGGCTCAGCCCCAGCATTTT
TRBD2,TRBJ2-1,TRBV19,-,CASSTRTSGGEQFF,TGTGCCAGTAGTACTCGGACTAGCGGGGGGGAGCAGTTCTTC
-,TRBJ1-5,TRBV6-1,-,CASSEARLRSNQPQHF,TGTGCCAGCAGTGAAGCGAGGTTACGGAGCAATCAGCCCCAGCATTTT
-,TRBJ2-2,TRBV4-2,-,CASSQDITKGTGELFF,TGTGCCAGCAGCCAAGACATTACTAAGGGCACCGGGGAGCTGTTTTTT
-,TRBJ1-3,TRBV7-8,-,CASSPRLSNTIYF,TGTGCCAGCAGCCCTCGGCTCTCGAACACCATATATTTT
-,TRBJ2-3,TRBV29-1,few,CSGRGTDTQYF,TGCAGCGGTCGTGGAACAGATACGCAGTATTTT
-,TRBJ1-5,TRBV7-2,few,CASSLGLGNQPQHF,TGTGCCAGCAGCCTCGGCCTCGGCAATCAGCCCCAGCATTTT
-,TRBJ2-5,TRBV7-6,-,CASSLSGHETQYF,TGTGCCAGCAGCTTATCAGGGCATGAGACCCAGTACTTC
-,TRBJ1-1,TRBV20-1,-,CSARYRGSRGSEAFF,TGCAGTGCTAGATATAGGGGCTCCCGCGGTTCTGAAGCTTTCTTT
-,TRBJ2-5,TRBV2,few,CASSVGGRAETQYF,TGTGCCAGCAGTGTGGGAGGACGAGCAGAGACCCAGTACTTC
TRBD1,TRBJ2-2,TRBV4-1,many,CASSQDHAGTGRIGRTGELFF,TGCGCCAGCAGCCAAGATCATGCGGGGACAGGGAGAATCGGGAGGACCGGGGAGCTGTTTTTT
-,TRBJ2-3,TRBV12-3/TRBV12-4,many,CASSLGSSTIKDTQYF,TGTGCCAGCAGTTTGGGCAGCTCGACAATAAAAGATACGCAGTATTTT
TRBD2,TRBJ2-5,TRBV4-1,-,CASSQAIAGGQETQYF,TGCGCCAGCAGCCAAGCAATAGCGGGGGGGCAAGAGACCCAGTACTTC
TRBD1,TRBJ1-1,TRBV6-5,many,CASSYSYRGTEAFF,TGTGCCAGCAGTTACTCTTACAGGGGGACTGAAGCTTTCTTT
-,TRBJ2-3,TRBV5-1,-,CASSPVGATDTQYF,TGCGCCAGCAGCCCGGTGGGGGCCACAGATACGCAGTATTTT
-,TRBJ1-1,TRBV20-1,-,CSARRGQTEAYF,TGCAGTGCGAGACGGGGGCAAACTGAAGCTTACTTT
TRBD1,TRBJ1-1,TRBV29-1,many,CSGSQGARTEAFF,TGCAGCGGGAGTCAGGGGGCGCGCACTGAAGCTTTCTTT
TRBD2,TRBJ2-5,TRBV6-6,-,CASSNDRAGAQYF,TGTGCCAGCAGTAATGACCGGGCGGGGGCCCAGTACTTC
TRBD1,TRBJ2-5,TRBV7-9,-,CASSTRQGANETQYF,TGTGCCAGCAGCACCCGACAGGGGGCAAATGAGACCCAGTACTTC
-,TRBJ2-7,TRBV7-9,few,CASSADRRTYEQYF,TGTGCCAGCAGCGCAGACAGGCGCACCTACGAGCAGTACTTC
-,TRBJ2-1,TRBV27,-,CASSGLAWGSYNEQFF,TGTGCCAGCAGTGGACTTGCCTGGGGCTCCTACAATGAGCAGTTCTTC
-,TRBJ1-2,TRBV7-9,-,CASSSPGALEMGGYTF,TGTGCCAGCAGCTCCCCGGGGGCCTTGGAGATGGGGGGCTACACCTTC
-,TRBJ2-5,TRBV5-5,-,CASSLTATWQETQYF,TGTGCCAGCAGCTTGACGGCGACATGGCAAGAGACCCAGTACTTC
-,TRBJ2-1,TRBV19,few,CASSITSTGSSYNEQFF,TGTGCCAGTAGTATTACCTCAACAGGGTCTTCCTACAATGAGCAGTTCTTC
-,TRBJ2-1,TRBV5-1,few,CASSLAEFNEQFF,TGCGCCAGCAGCTTGGCGGAGTTCAATGAGCAGTTCTTC
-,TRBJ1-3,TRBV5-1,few,CASKSVAGNTIYF,TGCGCCAGCAAATCCGTGGCTGGAAACACCATATATTTT
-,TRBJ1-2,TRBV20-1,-,CSARDGGRNHYGYTF,TGCAGTGCTAGAGATGGGGGTCGGAACCACTATGGCTACACCTTC
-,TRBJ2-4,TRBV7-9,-,CASSLAAWPKNIQYF,TGTGCCAGCAGCTTAGCCGCTTGGCCCAAAAACATTCAGTACTTC
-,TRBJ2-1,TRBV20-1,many,CSADPSSATSYNEQFF,TGCAGTGCTGACCCGTCTTCGGCCACCTCCTACAATGAGCAGTTCTTC
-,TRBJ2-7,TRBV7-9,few,CASSPSGQNYYEQYF,TGTGCCAGCAGCCCAAGCGGACAGAATTACTACGAGCAGTACTTC
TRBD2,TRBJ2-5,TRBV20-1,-,CSPRGGLVKTQYF,TGCAGTCCTCGGGGGGGCCTAGTGAAGACCCAGTACTTC
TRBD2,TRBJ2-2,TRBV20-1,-,CSARDPLAGASANTGELFF,TGCAGTGCTAGAGATCCACTAGCGGGAGCTTCCGCGAACACCGGGGAGCTGTTTTTT
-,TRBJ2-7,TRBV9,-,CASSVDEGRGAHEQYF,TGTGCCAGCAGCGTAGACGAGGGCAGGGGGGCCCACGAGCAGTACTTC
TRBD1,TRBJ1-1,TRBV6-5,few,CASSYSPQTGRRNTEAFF,TGTGCCAGCAGTTACTCGCCCCAGACAGGGCGAAGGAACACTGAAGCTTTCTTT
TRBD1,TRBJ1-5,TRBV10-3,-,CAISDRTGGDQPQHF,TGTGCCATCAGTGACCGTACAGGGGGCGACCAGCCCCAGCATTTT
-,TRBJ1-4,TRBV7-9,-,CASSLGSGRATNEKLFF,TGTGCCAGCAGCTTAGGTTCGGGCAGGGCAACTAATGAAAAACTGTTTTTT